One sample yielded the 8 T cell receptor beta chains listed below, sequenced in a study of blood T cell repertoires in COVID-19. Sequencing was performed with immunoSEQ multiplex PCR; in TCRdb, only in-frame clones are kept and a portion is missing. The sample has 320,000 or so clones; over 70% are singletons. Sample: PBMCs or T cells enriched from blood (not recorded which). These receptors all stem from a man aged 25-40 years who had recovered from COVID-19.

V usage is TRBV4-2 and J usage is TRBJ2-7, with TRBD2 identical over 7 bases. J was trimmed by 2 bases and V by 7 bases; bases with no gene match: 11. CDR3 size: 15 residues. Per the germline V gene, CDR1 is LGHNA and CDR2 is YNFKEQ. CDR3 bases: TGTGCCAGCACCGGGACGGTGGGGGGGGCCTACGAGCAGTACTTC. Translation gives CASTGTVGGAYEQYF.

The chain recombines TRBV19 with TRBJ1-2; D remains unclear. V was pared by 2 bases and J by 1 base, with 8 bases between. Germline V lookup: CDR1 LNHDA, CDR2 SQIVND (reference sequence). The CDR3 is 14 residues long. CDR3 nucleotide sequence: TGTGCCAGTAGTATAAGCCAGGATAACTATGGCTACACCTTC. This gives the protein CASSISQDNYGYTF.

The rearrangement uses TRBV3-1 (or the pseudogene TRBV3-2) and TRBJ2-7, with D perhaps matching TRBD1 (5 bases). Germline CDR1 reads LGHDT; CDR2 reads YNNKEL (reference sequence). V lost 1 base and J lost 9, with 16 bases in between. The CDR3 sequence is 14 residues long. CDR3 sequence reads: CASSQAVRVSSQYF. For the CDR3, the DNA is TGTGCCAGCAGCCAAGCTGTCAGGGTCAGTTCGCAGTACTTC.

The genes are TRBV9 and TRBJ2-3, with D possibly being TRBD2 (6 bases). From germline, CDR1 is SGDLS and CDR2 YYNGEE. There are 15 residues in the CDR3. V lost 4 bases and J 0 bases, leaving 12 bases between the germline ends. The CDR3 region is CASSNTGGSTDTQYF. Here the CDR3 DNA reads TGTGCCAGCAGCAATACCGGGGGTAGCACAGATACGCAGTATTTT.

The J gene is TRBJ2-7, the V gene TRBV4-2; TRBD1 aligns across 10 bases. The length of the CDR3 is 17 residues. CDR1 and CDR2 (germline): LGHNA, YNFKEQ. V shed 1 base and J 7 bases; nucleotides not matched to a gene: 13. DNA for the CDR3: TGTGCCAGCAGCCAAGGGGGATTGGGACAGGGGACTGGGGAGCAGTACTTC. The encoded protein is CASSQGGLGQGTGEQYF.

A word on this clone: The sample contains more than one DNA sequence encoding this CDR3. The chain couples TRBV10-1 to TRBJ1-1; D gene ambiguous. This CDR3 has 12 residues. The germline V and J ends were trimmed by 4 bases and 1 base, with 4 bases remaining between them. The germline V gene has CDR1 WNHNN and CDR2 SYGVQD (reference sequence). The chain's CDR3 is CASSARNTEAFF. Here the CDR3 DNA reads TGCGCCAGCAGTGCCCGGAACACTGAAGCTTTCTTT.

This rearrangement joins TRBV28 to TRBJ2-3, with 7 bases fitting TRBD2. The germline gives CDR1 MDHEN, CDR2 SYDVKM. V was clipped by 2 bases and J by 0 bases; unmatched bases: 14. The CDR3 runs 19 residues. The CDR3 coding sequence is TGTGCCAGCAGTTTAGCCGGATTTGGGGGGGACGAAAGCACAGATACGCAGTATTTT. Residues: CASSLAGFGGDESTDTQYF.

V and J are TRBV19 and TRBJ1-2; 7 bases are a match to TRBD1. V gave up 5 bases and J gave up 3 bases; unmatched junction bases: 9. Looked up from germline, CDR1 is LNHDA and CDR2 is SQIVND (reference sequence). CDR3 size: 15 residues. The CDR3 bases are TGTGCCAGTAGTCCGAAGGGACAGATCGACTATGGCTACACCTTC. Its translation: CASSPKGQIDYGYTF.